What follows are 4 T cell receptor beta chains derived from one specimen sequenced in a study of blood T cell repertoires in COVID-19 (dated by TCRdb to 2018 to 2021). The library relied on the immunoSEQ multiplex PCR assay. TCRdb took over this immuneACCESS table, retaining in-frame rearrangements with V and J assigned. Such tables are incomplete; in checked studies, under half of the missing clones stem from an unresolved V gene, and the remainder is unexplained. The sample records 450,000 or so clones, roughly 91% of which are singletons. The ten largest account for under 0.7% of the sample. The sample was PBMCs or T cells enriched from blood (not recorded which). Source of these receptors: a man in his late teens or twenties who had recovered from COVID-19.

J is TRBJ1-3 and V is TRBV11-3, with a tentative D call TRBD1 (5 bases). The CDR3 extends over 13 amino acids. The V and J ends lost 3 bases and 3 bases respectively, with 6 bases between them. Germline V CDR1 and CDR2: SGHNT, YENEEA. The CDR3 loop reads CASSFDSGNTIYF. CDR3 nucleotide sequence: TGTGCCAGCAGCTTCGACAGTGGAAACACCATATATTTT. The full variable domain, completed using reference TRBV11-3 and TRBJ1-3, is EAGVVQSPRYKIIEKKQPVAFWCNPISGHNTLYWYLQNLGQGPELLIRYENEEAVDDSQLPKDRFSAERLKGVDSTLKIQPAELGDSAVYLCASSFDSGNTIYFGEGSWLTVV.

CDR3 nucleotide sequence: TGTGCCAGCAGCTCCCCGGGACAGGGCGATACGCAGTATTTT. Translating it yields CASSSPGQGDTQYF. The chain employs TRBV11-2 and TRBJ2-3; TRBD1 matches at 9 bases. Germline V gene data show CDR1 as SGHAT and CDR2 as FQNNGV. This CDR3 region has 14 residues. J gave up 6 bases and V 4 bases, and 5 bases lay outside the gene matches.

CDR3 protein: CASSLDRGFFGYTF. The CDR3 DNA sequence: TGTGCCAGCAGCTTGGACAGGGGTTTCTTTGGCTACACCTTC. The chain carries TRBV28 and TRBJ1-2; 9 nucleotides line up with TRBD1. The CDR3 runs to 14 residues. CDR1 is MDHEN, CDR2 SYDVKM, per germline. The V and J ends lost 6 bases and 7 bases, in that order; junction bases with no gene match: 9.

This chain uses TRBV7-2 with TRBJ1-5; D might be TRBD1 (6 bases). CDR1 SGHTA and CDR2 FQGNSA come from the germline V gene. Trimming removed 5 bases from V and 4 bases from J, with 9 bases in between. The CDR3 totals 13 residues. The CDR3 loop is CASSKQGNQPQHF. In nucleotides, the CDR3 is TGTGCCAGCAGCAAACAGGGAAATCAGCCCCAGCATTTT. The full variable domain, its missing parts supplied by reference TRBV7-2 and TRBJ1-5, is GAGVSQSPSNKVTEKGKDVELRCDPISGHTALYWYRQSLGQGLEFLIYFQGNSAPDKSGLPSDRFSAERTGGSVSTLTIQRTQQEDSAVYLCASSKQGNQPQHFGDGTRLSIL.